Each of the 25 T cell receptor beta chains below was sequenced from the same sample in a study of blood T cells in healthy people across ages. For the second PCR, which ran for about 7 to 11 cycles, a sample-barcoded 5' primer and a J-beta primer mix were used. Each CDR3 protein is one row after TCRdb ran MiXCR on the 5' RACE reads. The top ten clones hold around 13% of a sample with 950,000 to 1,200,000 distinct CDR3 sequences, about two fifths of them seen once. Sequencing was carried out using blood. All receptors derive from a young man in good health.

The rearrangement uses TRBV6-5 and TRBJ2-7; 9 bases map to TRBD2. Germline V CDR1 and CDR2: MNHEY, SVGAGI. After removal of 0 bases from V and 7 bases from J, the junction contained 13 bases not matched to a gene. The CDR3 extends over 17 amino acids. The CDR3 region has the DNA TGTGCCAGCAGTTACTCTGGTTCTAGCGGGGACGACAATGAGCAGTACTTC. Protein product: CASSYSGSSGDDNEQYF.

Here the CDR3 DNA reads TGCGCCAGCAAGACGGACAGCAGCGCAGATACGCAGTATTTT. Residues: CASKTDSSADTQYF. J is TRBJ2-3 and V is TRBV5-1; D might be TRBD1 (6 bases). The CDR3 covers 14 residues. The V end lost 6 bases, the J end lost 4 bases, and 15 bases lay between the germline ends. Germline V gene lookup returns CDR1 SGHRS and CDR2 YFSETQ.

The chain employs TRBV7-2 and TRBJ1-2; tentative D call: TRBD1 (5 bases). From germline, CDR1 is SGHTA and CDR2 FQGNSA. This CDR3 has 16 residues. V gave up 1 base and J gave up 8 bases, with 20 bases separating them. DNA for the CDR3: TGTGCCAGCAGCTTAGACGACGGTGTGACCGGGGGAGGCTACACCTTC. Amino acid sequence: CASSLDDGVTGGGYTF.

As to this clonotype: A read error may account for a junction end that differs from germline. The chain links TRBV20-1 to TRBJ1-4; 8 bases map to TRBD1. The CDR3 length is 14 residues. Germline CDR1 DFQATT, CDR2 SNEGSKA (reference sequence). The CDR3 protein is CSANGQGDNEELFF. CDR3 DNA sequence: TGCAGTGCAAACGGACAGGGTGACAATGAAGAACTGTTTTTT.

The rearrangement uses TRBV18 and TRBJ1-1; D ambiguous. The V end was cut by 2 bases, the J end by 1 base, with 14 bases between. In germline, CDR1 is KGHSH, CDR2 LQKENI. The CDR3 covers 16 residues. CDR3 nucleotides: TGTGCCAGCTCACCAAAGGTCCCGCAGCCGAACACTGAAGCTTTCTTT. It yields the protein CASSPKVPQPNTEAFF.

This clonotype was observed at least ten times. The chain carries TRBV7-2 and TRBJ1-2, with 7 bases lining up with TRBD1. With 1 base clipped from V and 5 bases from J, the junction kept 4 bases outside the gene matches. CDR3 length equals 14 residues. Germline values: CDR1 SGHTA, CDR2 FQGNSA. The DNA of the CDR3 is TGTGCCAGCAGCTTAGACAGGGGAGGATATGGCTACACCTTC. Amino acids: CASSLDRGGYGYTF.

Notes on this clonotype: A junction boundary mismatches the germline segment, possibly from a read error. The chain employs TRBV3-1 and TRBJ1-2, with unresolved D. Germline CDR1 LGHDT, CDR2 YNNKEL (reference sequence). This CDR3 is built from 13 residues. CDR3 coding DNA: TGTGCCAACAGCCAAGATCCCCGCGGTGGCTACACCTTC. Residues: CANSQDPRGGYTF.

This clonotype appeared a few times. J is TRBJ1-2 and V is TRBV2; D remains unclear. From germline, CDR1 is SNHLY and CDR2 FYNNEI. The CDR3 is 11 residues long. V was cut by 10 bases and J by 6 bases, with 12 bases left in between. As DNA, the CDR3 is TGTGCCACCCAGAGAAGCGATGGCTACACCTTC. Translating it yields CATQRSDGYTF.

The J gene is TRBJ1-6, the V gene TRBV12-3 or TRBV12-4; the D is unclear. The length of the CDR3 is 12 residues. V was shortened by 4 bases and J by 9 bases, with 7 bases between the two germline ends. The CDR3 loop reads CASSSHPSPLHF. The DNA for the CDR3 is TGTGCCAGCAGTTCCCACCCTTCACCCCTCCACTTT.

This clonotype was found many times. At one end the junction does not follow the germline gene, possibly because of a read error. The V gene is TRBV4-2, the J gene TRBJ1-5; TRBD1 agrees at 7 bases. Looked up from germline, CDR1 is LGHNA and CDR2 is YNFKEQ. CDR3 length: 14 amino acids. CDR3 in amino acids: CASSQGTDNQPQHF. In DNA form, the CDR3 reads TGCGCCAGCAGCCAAGGGACAGACAATCAGCCCCAGCATTTT.

CDR3: CASSPRQSEKLFF. CDR3 nucleotides: TGTGCCAGCAGCCCCCGACAGAGTGAAAAACTGTTTTTT. The V call is TRBV7-9, the J call TRBJ1-4, with a tentative D call TRBD1 (5 bases). Germline-derived CDR1 and CDR2 are SEHNR and FQNEAQ (reference sequence). V lost 5 bases, J lost 7 bases, and 11 bases lay in between. The CDR3 spans 13 residues.

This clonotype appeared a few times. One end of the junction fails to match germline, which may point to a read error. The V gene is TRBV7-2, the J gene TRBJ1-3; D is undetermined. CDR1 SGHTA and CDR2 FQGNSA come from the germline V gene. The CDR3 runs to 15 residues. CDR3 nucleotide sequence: TGCGCCAGCAGCTTGGCGGGTGGAGCTGGAAACACCATATATTTT. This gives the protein CASSLAGGAGNTIYF.

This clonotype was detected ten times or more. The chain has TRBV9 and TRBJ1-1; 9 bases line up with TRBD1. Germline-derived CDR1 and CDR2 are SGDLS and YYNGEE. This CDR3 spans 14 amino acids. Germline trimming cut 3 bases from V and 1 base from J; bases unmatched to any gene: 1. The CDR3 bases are TGTGCCAGCAGCGCGACAGGGGGGAACACTGAAGCTTTCTTT. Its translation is CASSATGGNTEAFF.

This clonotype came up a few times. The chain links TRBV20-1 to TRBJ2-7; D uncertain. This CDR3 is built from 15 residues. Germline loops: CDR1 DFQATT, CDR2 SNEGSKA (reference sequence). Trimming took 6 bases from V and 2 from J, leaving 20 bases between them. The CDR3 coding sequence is TGCAGTGCATTAAGTGTAGGAGAATTTGCCTACGAGCAGTACTTC. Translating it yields CSALSVGEFAYEQYF.

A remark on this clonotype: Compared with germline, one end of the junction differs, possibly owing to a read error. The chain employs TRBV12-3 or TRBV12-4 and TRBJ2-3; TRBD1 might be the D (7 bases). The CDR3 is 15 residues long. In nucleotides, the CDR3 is TGTGCCGGCAGTTTGAGTCAGGGGGGTGCAGATACGCAGTATTTT. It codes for CAGSLSQGGADTQYF.

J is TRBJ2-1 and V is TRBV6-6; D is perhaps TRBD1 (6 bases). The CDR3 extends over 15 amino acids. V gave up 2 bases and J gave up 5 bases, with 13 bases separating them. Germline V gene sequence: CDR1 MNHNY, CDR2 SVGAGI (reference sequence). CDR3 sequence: CASSYTVGTNNEQFF. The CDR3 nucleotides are TGTGCCAGCAGTTACACGGTAGGGACAAACAATGAGCAGTTCTTC.

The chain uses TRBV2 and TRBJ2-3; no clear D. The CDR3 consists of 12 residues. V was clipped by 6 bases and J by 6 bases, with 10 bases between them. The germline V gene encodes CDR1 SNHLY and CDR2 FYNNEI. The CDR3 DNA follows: TGTGCCAGCAGAGTTACCTCGGATACGCAGTATTTT. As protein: CASRVTSDTQYF. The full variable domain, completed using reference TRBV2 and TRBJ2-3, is EPEVTQTPSHQVTQMGQEVILRCVPISNHLYFYWYRQILGQKVEFLVSFYNNEISEKSEIFDDQFSVERPDGSNFTLKIRSTKLEDSAMYFCASRVTSDTQYFGPGTRLTVL.

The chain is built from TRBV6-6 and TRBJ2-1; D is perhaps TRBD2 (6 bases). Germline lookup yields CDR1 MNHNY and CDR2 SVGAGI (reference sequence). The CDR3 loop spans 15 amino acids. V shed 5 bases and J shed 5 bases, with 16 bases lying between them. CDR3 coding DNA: TGTGCCAGCAGTGCCCGCGGGATTGACGACAATGAGCAGTTCTTC. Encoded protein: CASSARGIDDNEQFF.

This CDR3 is CASSQTDRLLGVWEQYF. The CDR3 DNA reads as TGCGCCAGCAGCCAGACTGACAGGCTACTAGGTGTTTGGGAGCAGTACTTC. The gene calls are TRBV4-1 and TRBJ2-5, with D tentatively TRBD1 (6 bases). This CDR3 comprises 17 residues. V was cut by 3 bases and J by 11 bases, with 28 bases left in between. CDR1 and CDR2 (germline): MGHRA, YSYEKL.

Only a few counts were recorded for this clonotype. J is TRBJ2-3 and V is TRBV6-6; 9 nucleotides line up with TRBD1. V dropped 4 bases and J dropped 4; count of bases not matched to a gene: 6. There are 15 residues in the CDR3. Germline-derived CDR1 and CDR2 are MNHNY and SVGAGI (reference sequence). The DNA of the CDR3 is TGTGCCAGCAGTTCAACAGGGGGCCGCGCAGATACGCAGTATTTT. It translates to CASSSTGGRADTQYF.

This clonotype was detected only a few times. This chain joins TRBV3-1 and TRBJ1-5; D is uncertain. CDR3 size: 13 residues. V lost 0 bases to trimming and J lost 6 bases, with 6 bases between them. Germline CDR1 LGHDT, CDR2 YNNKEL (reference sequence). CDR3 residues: CASSQDVGQPQHF. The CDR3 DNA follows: TGTGCCAGCAGCCAAGATGTTGGTCAGCCCCAGCATTTT.

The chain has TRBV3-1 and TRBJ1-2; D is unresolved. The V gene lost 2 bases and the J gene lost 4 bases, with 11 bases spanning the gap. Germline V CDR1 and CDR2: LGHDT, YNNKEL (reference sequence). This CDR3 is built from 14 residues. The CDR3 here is CASSQPASPYGYTF. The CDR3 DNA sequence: TGTGCCAGCAGCCAACCGGCCTCTCCCTATGGCTACACCTTC.

DNA of the CDR3: TGTGCCAGCAGTTCGAAACGGACAGGGGAGAACACTGAAGCTTTCTTT. This sequence encodes CASSSKRTGENTEAFF. This chain joins TRBV28 and TRBJ1-1; 9 bases agree with TRBD1. The CDR3 sequence is 16 residues long. V gave up 4 bases and J gave up 1 base; unmatched junction bases: 7. Germline CDR1 reads MDHEN; CDR2 reads SYDVKM.

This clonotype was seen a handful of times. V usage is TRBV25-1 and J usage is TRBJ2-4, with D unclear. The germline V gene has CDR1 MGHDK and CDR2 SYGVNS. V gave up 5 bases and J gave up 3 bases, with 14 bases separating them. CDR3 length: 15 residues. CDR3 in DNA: TGTGCCAGCAGTCTGGGGTTTGGTGGCAAAAACATTCAGTACTTC. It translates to CASSLGFGGKNIQYF.

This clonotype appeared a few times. CDR3 coding DNA: TGCGCCAGCAGCATACAGAACAATGAGCAGTTCTTC. This sequence encodes CASSIQNNEQFF. The chain employs TRBV5-1 and TRBJ2-1; no clear D. Trimming left V 4 bases short and J 5 bases short, with 7 bases between. Per germline, CDR1 SGHRS and CDR2 YFSETQ. The CDR3 is 12 residues long.